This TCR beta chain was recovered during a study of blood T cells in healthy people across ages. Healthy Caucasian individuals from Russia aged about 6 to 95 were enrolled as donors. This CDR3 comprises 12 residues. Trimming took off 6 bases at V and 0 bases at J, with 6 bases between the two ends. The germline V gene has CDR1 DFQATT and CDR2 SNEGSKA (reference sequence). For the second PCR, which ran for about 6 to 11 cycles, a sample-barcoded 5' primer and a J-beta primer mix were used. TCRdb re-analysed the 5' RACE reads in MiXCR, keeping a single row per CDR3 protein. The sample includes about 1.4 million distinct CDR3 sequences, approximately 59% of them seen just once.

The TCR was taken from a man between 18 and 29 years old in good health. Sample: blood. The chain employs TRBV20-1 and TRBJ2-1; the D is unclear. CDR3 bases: TGCAGTGCCGAAGACTCCTACAATGAGCAGTTCTTC. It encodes CSAEDSYNEQFF.